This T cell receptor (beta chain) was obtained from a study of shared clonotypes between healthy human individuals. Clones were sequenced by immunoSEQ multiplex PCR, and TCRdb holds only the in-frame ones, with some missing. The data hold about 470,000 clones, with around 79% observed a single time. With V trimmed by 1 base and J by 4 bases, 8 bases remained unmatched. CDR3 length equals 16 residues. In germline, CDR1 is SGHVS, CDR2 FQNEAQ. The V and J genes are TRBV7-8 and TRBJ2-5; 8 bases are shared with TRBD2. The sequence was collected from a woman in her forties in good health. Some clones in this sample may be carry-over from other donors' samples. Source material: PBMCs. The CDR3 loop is CASSLGAGRAGETQYF. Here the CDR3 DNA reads TGTGCCAGCAGCTTAGGGGCCGGGAGGGCAGGAGAGACCCAGTACTTC.